A selection of T cell receptor beta chains follows, all from one sample in a study of T cell changes during pregnancy in multiple sclerosis. The table came from immunoSEQ multiplex PCR; TCRdb's copy has only in-frame clones and leaves some out. The sample has about 93,000 clones; about 92% are singletons. Here the sequenced sample was peripheral blood, taken after pregnancy. These receptor sequences come from a female donor with multiple sclerosis, enrolled in a pregnancy study. The CDR3 runs from the conserved cysteine through the conserved F or W. The D gene is left open where the match is weak.

d_call | j_call | v_call | cdr3_nt | cdr3_aa
TRBD2 | TRBJ2-7 | TRBV6-1 | TGTGCCAGCAGTGAAGCCCCGCGGGGGGACTACGAGCAGTACTTC | CASSEAPRGDYEQYF
TRBD1 | TRBJ1-3 | TRBV27 | TGTGCCAGCAGTCCCCACTTCAGGGGGCCCGTTCAAAACACCATATATTTT | CASSPHFRGPVQNTIYF
- | TRBJ2-3 | TRBV30 | TGTGCCTGGACCGGGGGATGGGGCACAGATACGCAGTATTTT | CAWTGGWGTDTQYF
TRBD1 | TRBJ1-1 | TRBV7-6 | TGTGCCAGCAGCGCCTACAGGGGGCAAATCTCTGAAGCTTTCTTT | CASSAYRGQISEAFF
- | TRBJ2-7 | TRBV29-1 | TGCAGCGTTCTCTCCATGGGAGGAACCTACGAGCAGTACTTC | CSVLSMGGTYEQYF
- | TRBJ1-1 | TRBV5-4 | TGTGCCAGCAGCTTGGGAGGAGGGCCCGGCATGAACACTGAAGCTTTCTTT | CASSLGGGPGMNTEAFF
- | TRBJ1-4 | TRBV7-2 | TGTGCCAGCAGCCAGAGGGGGGGTGAAAAACTGTTTTTT | CASSQRGGEKLFF
- | TRBJ1-2 | TRBV11-2 | TGTGCCAGCAGCTTCCGCCTAGAGGACTATGGCTACACCTTC | CASSFRLEDYGYTF
- | TRBJ1-4 | TRBV6-1 | TGTGCCAGCAGTGTCTGGGGGGGGCTGGGTGAAAAACTGTTTTTT | CASSVWGGLGEKLFF
- | TRBJ1-4 | TRBV7-6 | TGTGCCAGCAGCAACCGACCTCGGGGAAGGACTAATGAAAAACTGTTTTTT | CASSNRPRGRTNEKLFF
- | TRBJ1-4 | TRBV21-1 | TGTGCCAGCAGCAGGATGGAGACAGGGGGAGAAAAACTGTTTTTT | CASSRMETGGEKLFF
TRBD2 | TRBJ2-1 | TRBV7-6 | TGTGCCAGCAGCTCAGCGGGAGGGATGGGCAATGAGCAGTTCTTC | CASSSAGGMGNEQFF
- | TRBJ1-3 | TRBV5-5 | TGTGCCAGCAGCTTGTTGGCCGCGGGATTCGAAAACACCATATATTTT | CASSLLAAGFENTIYF
- | TRBJ1-2 | TRBV11-2 | TGTGCCAGCAGCTCAAAAAGCCTCAGGGCTGGCTACACCTTC | CASSSKSLRAGYTF
TRBD2 | TRBJ2-1 | TRBV5-1 | TGCGCCAGCAGCTTCACTAGCGGGACCTACAATGAGCAGTTCTTC | CASSFTSGTYNEQFF
TRBD1 | TRBJ1-6 | TRBV4-2 | TGTGCCAGCAGCCAAGGAGAGGGGGCCGGCTTCCACTTT | CASSQGEGAGFHF
TRBD1 | TRBJ2-1 | TRBV27 | TGTGCCAGCAGTTCCAGGGGGACCTACAATGAGCAGTTCTTC | CASSSRGTYNEQFF
- | TRBJ1-2 | TRBV30 | TGTGCCTGGACCGGGGGGTTCTATGGCTACACCTTC | CAWTGGFYGYTF
- | TRBJ2-5 | TRBV9 | TGTGCCAGCAGCCTTGGGCCTCTCCTCCAAGAGACCCAGTACTTC | CASSLGPLLQETQYF
TRBD2 | TRBJ2-2 | TRBV2 | TGTGCCAGCATTGTGGGACTAGCGGGGGCTTCGGGGGAGCTGTTTTTT | CASIVGLAGASGELFF
- | TRBJ2-7 | TRBV6-5 | TGTGCCAGCAGTTACGGCAGGGGTCCTTACGAGCAGTACTTC | CASSYGRGPYEQYF
TRBD1 | TRBJ1-5 | TRBV6-1 | TGTGCCAGCAGGGACGGACAGGGCGGCAATCAGCCCCAGCATTTT | CASRDGQGGNQPQHF
- | TRBJ2-1 | TRBV4-3 | TGCGCCAGCAGCCAAGCGAACACAAACAATGAGCAGTTCTTC | CASSQANTNNEQFF
- | TRBJ2-2 | TRBV7-6 | TGTGCCAGCAGCTTACAACCCGACTTTGGGACCGGGGAGCTGTTTTTT | CASSLQPDFGTGELFF